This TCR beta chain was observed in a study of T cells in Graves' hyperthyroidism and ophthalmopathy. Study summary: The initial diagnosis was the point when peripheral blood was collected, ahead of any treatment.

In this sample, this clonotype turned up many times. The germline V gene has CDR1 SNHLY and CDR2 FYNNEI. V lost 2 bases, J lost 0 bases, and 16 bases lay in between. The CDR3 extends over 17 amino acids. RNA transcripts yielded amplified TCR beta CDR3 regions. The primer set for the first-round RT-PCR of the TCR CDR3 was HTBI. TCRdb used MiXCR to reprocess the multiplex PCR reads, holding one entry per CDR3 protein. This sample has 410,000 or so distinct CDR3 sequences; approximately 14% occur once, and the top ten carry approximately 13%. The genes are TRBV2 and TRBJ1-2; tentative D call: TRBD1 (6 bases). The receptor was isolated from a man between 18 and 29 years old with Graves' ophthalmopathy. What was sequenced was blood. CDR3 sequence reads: CASSELPTGPANYGYTF. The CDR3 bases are TGTGCCAGCAGTGAACTTCCGACAGGCCCTGCTAACTATGGCTACACCTTC.